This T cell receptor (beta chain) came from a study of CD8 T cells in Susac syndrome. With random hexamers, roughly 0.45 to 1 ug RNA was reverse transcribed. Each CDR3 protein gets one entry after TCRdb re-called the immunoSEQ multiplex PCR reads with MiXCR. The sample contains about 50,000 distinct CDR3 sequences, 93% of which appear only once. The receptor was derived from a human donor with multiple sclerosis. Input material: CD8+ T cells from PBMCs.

The CDR3 DNA reads as TGCGCCAGCAGCCAAGTCTTTTGGGGAGGGCAGCCCCAGCATTTT. Its translation is CASSQVFWGGQPQHF. The V call is TRBV4-1, the J call TRBJ1-5; D is uncertain. Germline V lookup: CDR1 MGHRA, CDR2 YSYEKL. This CDR3 is 15 amino acids long. Trimming cost V 1 base and J 7 bases, with 14 bases left between them.